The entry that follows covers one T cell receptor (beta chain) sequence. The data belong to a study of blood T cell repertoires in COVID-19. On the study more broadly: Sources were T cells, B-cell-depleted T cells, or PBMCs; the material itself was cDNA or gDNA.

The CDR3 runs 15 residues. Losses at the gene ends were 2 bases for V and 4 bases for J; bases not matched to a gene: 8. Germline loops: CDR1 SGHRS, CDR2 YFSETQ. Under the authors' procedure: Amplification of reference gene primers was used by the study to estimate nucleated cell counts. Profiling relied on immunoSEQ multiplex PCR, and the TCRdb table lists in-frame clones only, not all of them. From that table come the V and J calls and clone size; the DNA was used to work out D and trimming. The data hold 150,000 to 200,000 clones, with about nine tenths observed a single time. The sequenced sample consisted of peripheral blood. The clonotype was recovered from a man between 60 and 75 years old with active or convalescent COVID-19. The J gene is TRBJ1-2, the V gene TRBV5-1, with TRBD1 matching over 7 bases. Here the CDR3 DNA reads TGCGCCAGCAGCTTTCAAAGGACAGGCCCCTATGGCTACACCTTC. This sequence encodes CASSFQRTGPYGYTF.